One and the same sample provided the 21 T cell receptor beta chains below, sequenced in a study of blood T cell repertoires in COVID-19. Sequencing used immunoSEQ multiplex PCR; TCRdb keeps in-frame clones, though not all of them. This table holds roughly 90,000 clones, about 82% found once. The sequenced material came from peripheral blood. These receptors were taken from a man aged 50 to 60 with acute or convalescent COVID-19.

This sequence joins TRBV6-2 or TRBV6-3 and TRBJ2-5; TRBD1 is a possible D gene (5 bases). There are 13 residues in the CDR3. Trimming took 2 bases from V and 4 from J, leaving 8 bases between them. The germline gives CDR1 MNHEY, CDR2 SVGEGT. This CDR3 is CASSYAGLETQYF. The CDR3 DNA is TGTGCCAGCAGTTACGCAGGGTTAGAGACCCAGTACTTC.

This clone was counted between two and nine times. DNA of the CDR3: TGTGCCAGCAGCCCTACGGGGGCTGAAGCTTTCTTT. Translation gives CASSPTGAEAFF. The V call is TRBV5-4, the J call TRBJ1-1; D might be TRBD1 (5 bases). The V and J ends lost 4 bases and 6 bases respectively, with 10 bases between them. The germline V gene has CDR1 SGHNT and CDR2 YYREEE (reference sequence). The CDR3 covers 12 residues.

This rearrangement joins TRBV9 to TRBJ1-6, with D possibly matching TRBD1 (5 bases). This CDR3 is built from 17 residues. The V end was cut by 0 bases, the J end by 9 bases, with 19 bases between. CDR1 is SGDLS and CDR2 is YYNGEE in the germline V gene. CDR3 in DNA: TGTGCCAGCAGCGTAGGACATACAGGAGGCGGGAGTTCACCCCTCCACTTT. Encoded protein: CASSVGHTGGGSSPLHF.

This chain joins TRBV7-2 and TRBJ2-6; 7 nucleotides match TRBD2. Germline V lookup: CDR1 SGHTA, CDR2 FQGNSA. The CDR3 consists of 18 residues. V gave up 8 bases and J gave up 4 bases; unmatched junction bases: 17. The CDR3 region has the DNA TGTGCCAGCGGTCTTAGCTCGGGGGGTACATCCGGGGCCAACGTCCTGACTTTC. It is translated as CASGLSSGGTSGANVLTF.

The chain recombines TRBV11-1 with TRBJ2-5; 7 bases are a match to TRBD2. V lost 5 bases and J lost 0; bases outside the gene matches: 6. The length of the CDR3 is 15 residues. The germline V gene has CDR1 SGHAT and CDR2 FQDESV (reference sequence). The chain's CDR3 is CASSTGSGYQETQYF. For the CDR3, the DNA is TGTGCCAGCAGCACGGGTAGCGGGTACCAAGAGACCCAGTACTTC.

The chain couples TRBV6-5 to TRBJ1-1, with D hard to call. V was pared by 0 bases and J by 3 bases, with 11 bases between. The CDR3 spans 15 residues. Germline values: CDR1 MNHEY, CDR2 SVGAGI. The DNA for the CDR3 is TGTGCCAGCAGTTACTCATTTATAGGAGACACTGAAGCTTTCTTT. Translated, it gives CASSYSFIGDTEAFF.

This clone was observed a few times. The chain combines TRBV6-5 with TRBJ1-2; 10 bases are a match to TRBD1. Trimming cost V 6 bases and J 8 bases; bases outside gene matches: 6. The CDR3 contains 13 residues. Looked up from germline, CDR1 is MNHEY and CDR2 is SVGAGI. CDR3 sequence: CASSRQGAGGYTF. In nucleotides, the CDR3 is TGTGCCAGCAGCCGACAGGGGGCGGGAGGCTACACCTTC.

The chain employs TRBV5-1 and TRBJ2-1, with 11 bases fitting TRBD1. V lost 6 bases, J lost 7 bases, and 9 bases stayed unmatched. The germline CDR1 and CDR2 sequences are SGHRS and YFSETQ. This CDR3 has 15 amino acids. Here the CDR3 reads CASNSGTGGVNEQFF. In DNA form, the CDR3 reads TGCGCCAGCAACTCCGGGACAGGGGGTGTTAATGAGCAGTTCTTC.

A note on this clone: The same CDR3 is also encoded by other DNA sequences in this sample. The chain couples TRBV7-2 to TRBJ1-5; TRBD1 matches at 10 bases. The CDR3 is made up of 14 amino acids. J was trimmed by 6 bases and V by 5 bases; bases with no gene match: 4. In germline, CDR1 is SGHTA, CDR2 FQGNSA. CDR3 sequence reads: CASSNRDRGQPQHF. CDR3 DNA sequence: TGTGCCAGCAGCAACCGGGACAGGGGTCAGCCCCAGCATTTT.

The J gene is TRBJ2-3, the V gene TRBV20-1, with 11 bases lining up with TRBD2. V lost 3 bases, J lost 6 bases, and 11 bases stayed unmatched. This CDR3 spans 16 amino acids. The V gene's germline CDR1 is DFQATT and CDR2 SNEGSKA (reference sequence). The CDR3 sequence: CSASPLAGGTLDTQYF. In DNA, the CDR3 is TGCAGTGCTAGTCCCTTAGCGGGGGGGACCTTGGATACGCAGTATTTT.

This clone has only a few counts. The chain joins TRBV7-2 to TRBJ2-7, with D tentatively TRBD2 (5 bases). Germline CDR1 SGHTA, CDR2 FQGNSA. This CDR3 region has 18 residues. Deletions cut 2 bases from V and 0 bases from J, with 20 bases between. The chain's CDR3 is CASSLLATLGLSSYEQYF. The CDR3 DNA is TGTGCCAGCAGCTTACTGGCGACCCTAGGACTCTCCTCCTACGAGCAGTACTTC. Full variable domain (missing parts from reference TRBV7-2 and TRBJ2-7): GAGVSQSPSNKVTEKGKDVELRCDPISGHTALYWYRQSLGQGLEFLIYFQGNSAPDKSGLPSDRFSAERTGGSVSTLTIQRTQQEDSAVYLCASSLLATLGLSSYEQYFGPGTRLTVT.

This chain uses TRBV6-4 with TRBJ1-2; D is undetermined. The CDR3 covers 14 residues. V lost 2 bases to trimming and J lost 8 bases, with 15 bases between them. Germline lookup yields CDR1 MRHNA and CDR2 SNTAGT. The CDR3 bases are TGTGCCAGCAGTGACGGGCAGGTGGGCAGAGGCTACACCTTC. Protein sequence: CASSDGQVGRGYTF.

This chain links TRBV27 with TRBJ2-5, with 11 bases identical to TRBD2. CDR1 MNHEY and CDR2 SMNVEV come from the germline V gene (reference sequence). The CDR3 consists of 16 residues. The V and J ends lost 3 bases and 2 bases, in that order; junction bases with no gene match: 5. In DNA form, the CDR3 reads TGTGCCAGCAGTTTTTGGGGGACTAGCGGACAAGAGACCCAGTACTTC. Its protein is CASSFWGTSGQETQYF.

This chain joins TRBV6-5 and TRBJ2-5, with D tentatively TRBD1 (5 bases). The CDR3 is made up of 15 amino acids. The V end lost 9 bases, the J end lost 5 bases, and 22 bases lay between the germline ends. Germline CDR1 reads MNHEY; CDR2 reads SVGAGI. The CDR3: CASSLLQGGQETQYF. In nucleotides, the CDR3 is TGTGCCAGTAGCCTCCTCCAGGGTGGTCAGGAGACCCAGTACTTC.

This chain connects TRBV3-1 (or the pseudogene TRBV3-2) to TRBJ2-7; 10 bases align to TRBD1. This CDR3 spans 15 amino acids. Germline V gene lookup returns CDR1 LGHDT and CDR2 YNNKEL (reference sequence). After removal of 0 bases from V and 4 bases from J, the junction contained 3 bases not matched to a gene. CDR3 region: CASSQEGQGIYEQYF. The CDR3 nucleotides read TGTGCCAGCAGCCAAGAGGGACAGGGGATTTACGAGCAGTACTTC.

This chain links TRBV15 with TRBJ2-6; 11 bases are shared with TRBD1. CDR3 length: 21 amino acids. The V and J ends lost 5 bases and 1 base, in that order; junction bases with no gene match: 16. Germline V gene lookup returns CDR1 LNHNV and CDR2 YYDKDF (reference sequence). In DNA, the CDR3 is TGTGCCACCAGCGGTATAGTGGGACAGGGGGTTTTGGCATCTGGGGCCAACGTCCTGACTTTC. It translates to CATSGIVGQGVLASGANVLTF.

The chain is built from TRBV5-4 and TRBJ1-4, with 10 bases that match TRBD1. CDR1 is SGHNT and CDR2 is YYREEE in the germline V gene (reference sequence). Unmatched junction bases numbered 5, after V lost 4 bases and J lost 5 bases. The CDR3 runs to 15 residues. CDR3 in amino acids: CASSLPGQGNEKLFF. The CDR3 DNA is TGTGCCAGCAGCCTACCGGGACAGGGGAATGAAAAACTGTTTTTT.

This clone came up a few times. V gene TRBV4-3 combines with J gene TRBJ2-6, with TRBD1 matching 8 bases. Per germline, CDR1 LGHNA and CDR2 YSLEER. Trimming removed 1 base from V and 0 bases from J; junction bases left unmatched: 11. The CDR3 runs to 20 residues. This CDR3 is CASSQVRVGTGPSGANVLTF. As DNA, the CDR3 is TGCGCCAGCAGCCAAGTTCGGGTCGGGACAGGACCCTCTGGGGCCAACGTCCTGACTTTC.

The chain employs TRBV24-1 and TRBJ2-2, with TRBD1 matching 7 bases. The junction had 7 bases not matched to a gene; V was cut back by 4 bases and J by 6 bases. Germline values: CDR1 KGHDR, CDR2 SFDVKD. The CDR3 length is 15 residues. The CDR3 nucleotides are TGTGCCACCAGTGACCGGACAGGAGGTCCCGGGGAGCTGTTTTTT. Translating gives CATSDRTGGPGELFF.

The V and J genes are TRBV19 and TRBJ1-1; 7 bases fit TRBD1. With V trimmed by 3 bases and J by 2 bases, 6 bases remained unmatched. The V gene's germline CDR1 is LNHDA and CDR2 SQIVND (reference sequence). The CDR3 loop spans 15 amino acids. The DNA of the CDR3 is TGTGCCAGTAGTATTCGGGGACAGCTTAACACTGAAGCTTTCTTT. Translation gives CASSIRGQLNTEAFF.

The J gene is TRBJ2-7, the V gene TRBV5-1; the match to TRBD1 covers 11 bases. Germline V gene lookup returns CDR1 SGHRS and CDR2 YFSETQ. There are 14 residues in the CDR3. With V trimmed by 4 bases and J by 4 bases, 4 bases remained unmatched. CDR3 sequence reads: CASSMGQGGYEQYF. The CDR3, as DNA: TGCGCCAGCAGCATGGGACAGGGGGGGTACGAGCAGTACTTC.